This T cell receptor beta chain appears in the sequencing data of a study of blood T cell repertoires in COVID-19. Study-wide background: Collection of acute and convalescent COVID-19 samples took place in the United States, Italy and Spain.

TCRdb's copy holds only in-frame clones and misses some; the assay was immunoSEQ multiplex PCR. The profile shows roughly 76,000 clones, roughly 87% of them singletons. The germline V gene has CDR1 SGHAT and CDR2 FQNNGV. J was trimmed by 4 bases and V by 3 bases; bases with no gene match: 7. The CDR3 loop spans 16 amino acids. A single count supports this clone. The clonotype was recovered from a woman of 80 years or more with active or convalescent COVID-19. The sequenced sample consisted of peripheral blood. The rearrangement links TRBV11-2 to TRBJ1-4; 8 nucleotides agree with TRBD1. The CDR3 DNA sequence: TGTGCCAGCAGCTTCCTCGGACAGGGATTTAATGAAAAACTGTTTTTT. Residues: CASSFLGQGFNEKLFF.